This T cell receptor beta chain was recovered during a study of post-analysis software for immune sequencing data. Overall study: Disease trajectories encompassed relapsing-remitting, secondary progressive and progressive-relapsing multiple sclerosis. Findings and caveats of the study: F-measure co-clustering was strong for batch-matched samples. TRBV5-6, TRBV5-1 and TRBV20-1 belonged to a set of about five TRBV segments that were more frequent in patients than controls. Diversity measured as normalized Chao1 was significantly lower in multiple sclerosis patients than in controls.

With respect to this clonotype: Its target is not known.

Sequencing libraries made from TCR beta cDNA carried unique molecular identifiers. T cells numbering roughly 0.9 to 11 million gave rise to around 460,000 cDNA molecules. MiXCR, run by TCRdb on the PCR reads, gives a single entry per CDR3 protein. The sample contains roughly 400,000 distinct CDR3 sequences, 39% of which appear only once. The junction had 4 bases not matched to a gene; V was cut back by 1 base and J by 0 bases. The CDR3 has 16 residues. Germline V lookup: CDR1 SGHVS, CDR2 FNYEAQ. V is TRBV7-6 and J is TRBJ2-5; the match to TRBD2 covers 8 bases. The TCR was taken from a girl aged 2 to 10 with multiple sclerosis. What was sequenced was blood. The CDR3 spells CASSLGAGVYQETQYF. The CDR3 nucleotides read TGTGCCAGCAGCTTAGGAGCGGGAGTATACCAAGAGACCCAGTACTTC.